This T cell receptor (beta chain) is drawn from a study of PD-1 and CTLA-4 blockade in melanoma. The V end lost 1 base, the J end lost 2 bases, and 9 bases lay between the germline ends. CDR3 length: 14 amino acids. In germline, CDR1 is MNHNS, CDR2 SASEGT. This table comes from immunoSEQ multiplex PCR, and its TCRdb copy is limited to in-frame clones, with some not included. The sample holds 25,000 to 35,000 clones, approximately 90% seen once. Sequencing used CD8+ T cells from peripheral blood, obtained from a patient given anti-PD-1 treatment. V is TRBV6-1 and J is TRBJ2-7, with D unclear. The source of this sequence is a human donor with melanoma. The CDR3 region has the DNA TGTGCCAGCAGTGAAGGGAATCTAGCCTACGAGCAGTACTTC. Its protein is CASSEGNLAYEQYF.